These 4 T cell receptor beta chains originate from one sample sequenced in a study of cytomegalovirus exposure and HLA in healthy donors. It was with 60 Vbeta and 13 Jbeta primers that the PCR ran. Clones were sequenced by immunoSEQ multiplex PCR, and TCRdb holds only the in-frame ones, with some missing. The sample has 150,000 to 200,000 clones, approximately 84% seen once. Sequences were obtained from PBMCs. The receptors here all came from a woman between 25 and 40 years old in good health and CMV-seropositive.

This clone came up once. The chain links TRBV5-1 to TRBJ2-3; 8 bases fit TRBD1. The CDR3 runs 14 residues. Per germline, CDR1 SGHRS and CDR2 YFSETQ. V dropped 4 bases and J dropped 4; count of bases not matched to a gene: 5. CDR3 sequence: CASSTTGGADTQYF. CDR3 coding DNA: TGCGCCAGCAGCACAACAGGGGGTGCAGATACGCAGTATTTT.

The V gene is TRBV14, the J gene TRBJ2-6; TRBD1 agrees at 8 bases. CDR1 is SGHDN and CDR2 is FVKESK in the germline V gene. The V and J ends lost 4 bases and 1 base, in that order; junction bases with no gene match: 12. The CDR3 has 19 amino acids. CDR3 amino acids: CASSPKWGRGRSGANVLTF. The CDR3 region has the DNA TGTGCCAGCAGCCCAAAATGGGGCAGGGGGCGTTCTGGGGCCAACGTCCTGACTTTC.

The V and J genes are TRBV30 and TRBJ1-2; 7 bases are shared with TRBD1. V was pared by 3 bases and J by 5 bases, with 12 bases of the junction left unmatched. This CDR3 spans 15 amino acids. Germline V gene sequence: CDR1 GTSNPN, CDR2 SVGIG (reference sequence). The CDR3 protein is CAWREGGHRGYGYTF. DNA of the CDR3: TGTGCCTGGAGGGAGGGCGGACACAGGGGTTATGGCTACACCTTC. The full variable domain, its missing parts supplied by reference TRBV30 and TRBJ1-2, is SQTIHQWPATLVQPVGSPLSLECTVEGTSNPNLYWYRQAAGRGLQLLFYSVGIGQISSEVPQNLSASRPQDRQFILSSKKLLLSDSGFYLCAWREGGHRGYGYTFGSGTRLTVV.

V usage is TRBV4-1 and J usage is TRBJ2-6; a weak D match, TRBD2 (5 bases). The CDR3 has 13 residues. Germline values: CDR1 MGHRA, CDR2 YSYEKL. Trimming removed 8 bases from V and 0 bases from J, with 5 bases in between. CDR3 amino acids: CASGSSGANVLTF. The DNA for the CDR3 is TGCGCCAGCGGGAGCTCTGGGGCCAACGTCCTGACTTTC.